A selection of T cell receptor beta chains follows, all from one sample in a study of siplizumab effects on memory and regulatory T cells. TCRdb's copy holds only in-frame clones and misses some; the assay was immunoSEQ multiplex PCR. The table records 70,000 or so clones, 91% of them present only once. The sequenced sample was CD8+ T cells sorted from blood. Source of these receptors: a human donor in good health. Each CDR3 is given with its conserved first and last residue. The order of the fields is V gene, D gene, clone size, J gene, CDR3 DNA, CDR3 protein. A D gene is named only where the DNA matches it firmly. Some rows have no size entry. The others give once, few or many, or a class for an expanded clone.

TRBV18	-	-	TRBJ1-2	TGTGCCAGCTCACGTTTAGGTGGGGCAGACTATGGCTACACCTTC	CASSRLGGADYGYTF
TRBV27	-	-	TRBJ2-4	TGTGCCAGCAGTTTAAGCGGTCAGGGGAGAAACATTCAGTACTTC	CASSLSGQGRNIQYF
TRBV5-1	-	-	TRBJ1-1	TGCGCCAGCAGCTACATTGCTCAGGGAGTCTACGCTGAAGCTTTCTTT	CASSYIAQGVYAEAFF
TRBV7-2	-	-	TRBJ2-5	TGTGCCAGCAGCTTAGCAGCGGCAGATCAAGAGACCCAGTACTTC	CASSLAAADQETQYF
TRBV4-1	TRBD1	-	TRBJ1-1	TGCGCCAGCAGCCCCTCCGGGACAGGGCTTATGAACACTGAAGCTTTCTTT	CASSPSGTGLMNTEAFF
TRBV6-1	-	-	TRBJ2-7	TGTGCCAGCAGCCCCCCAGGGTCCTACGAGCAGTACTTC	CASSPPGSYEQYF
TRBV5-5	-	-	TRBJ1-1	TGTGCCAGCAGCCTGACAGACCCTACTGAAGCTTTCTTT	CASSLTDPTEAFF
TRBV7-2	-	-	TRBJ1-4	TGTGCCAGCAGCCATGGGACGACTTGGAATGAAAAACTGTTTTTT	CASSHGTTWNEKLFF
TRBV19	-	-	TRBJ2-5	TGTGCCAGTAGTATCGGGCAGACGGGGGAAGAGACCCAGTACTTC	CASSIGQTGEETQYF
TRBV7-2	TRBD2	-	TRBJ2-7	TGTGCCAGCTACTTCCTCGGTAGGGAGCGGGAGGTTCCTACCTACGAGCAGTACTTC	CASYFLGREREVPTYEQYF
TRBV19	-	-	TRBJ1-1	TGTGCCAGTAGTACATCGGATAACACTGAAGCTTTCTTT	CASSTSDNTEAFF
TRBV5-5	-	-	TRBJ1-2	TGTGCCAGCAGCTTGTTGGGTTCTCCCTCCTATGGCTACACCTTC	CASSLLGSPSYGYTF
TRBV14	-	-	TRBJ2-5	TGTGCCAGCAGCCAGCGGGGATTTCAAGAGACCCAGTACTTC	CASSQRGFQETQYF
TRBV2	-	few	TRBJ1-5	TGTGCCAGCACCGAGGGCAGATATAGCAATCAGCCCCAGCATTTT	CASTEGRYSNQPQHF
TRBV19	TRBD1	few	TRBJ1-1	TGTGCCAGTGGGACAGGGGGAAGCACTGAAGCTTTCTTT	CASGTGGSTEAFF
TRBV6-5	-	-	TRBJ1-4	TGTGCCAGCAGTTACTCGTCAGGTCAGGTTGGAGAAAAACTGTTTTTT	CASSYSSGQVGEKLFF
TRBV7-9	-	-	TRBJ2-3	TGTGCCAGCAGGGCGGAGGGGGCGCCGGGAGATACGCAGTATTTT	CASRAEGAPGDTQYF
TRBV14	-	once	TRBJ2-1	TGTGCCAGCAGCCAAGTACTTTTCAATGAGCAGTTCTTC	CASSQVLFNEQFF
TRBV18	-	-	TRBJ2-5	TGTGCCAGCTCACCGAAGGGAGAAGAGACCCAGTACTTC	CASSPKGEETQYF
TRBV5-1	TRBD1	-	TRBJ2-7	TGCGCCAGCAGCTTCGCCTTAGGACAGGACTCCTACGAGCAGTACTTC	CASSFALGQDSYEQYF
TRBV6-4	TRBD2	-	TRBJ2-3	TGTGCCAGCAGTGAAGGGCAGCGGGGGTCAGATACGCAGTATTTT	CASSEGQRGSDTQYF
TRBV9	-	-	TRBJ1-1	TGTGCCAGCAGCGTGACAGGACAGCTGAACACTGAAGCTTTCTTT	CASSVTGQLNTEAFF
TRBV9	-	-	TRBJ2-3	TGTGCCAGCAGCGGTTTGAGGAATACGCAGTATTTT	CASSGLRNTQYF
TRBV7-9	-	-	TRBJ1-2	TGTGCCAGCAGCGCTACAGGGATTTTCGACTATGGCTACACCTTC	CASSATGIFDYGYTF
TRBV5-1	TRBD1	-	TRBJ2-3	TGCGCCAGCAGCTTGCGGGCCCCCAGGGGGACAGATACGCAGTATTTT	CASSLRAPRGTDTQYF
TRBV5-5	-	-	TRBJ2-5	TGTGCCAGCAGCCATTGGACAGAACGGGGGGAAGAGACCCAGTACTTC	CASSHWTERGEETQYF
TRBV4-2	-	once	TRBJ2-3	TGTGCCAGCAGCCACCCCTCGCCTACTAGGGTGGCAGATACGCAGTATTTT	CASSHPSPTRVADTQYF
TRBV27	TRBD1	once	TRBJ2-1	TGTGCCAGCAGTTTGAACAGGGGAGCCTACAATGAGCAGTTCTTC	CASSLNRGAYNEQFF
TRBV5-6	TRBD1	once	TRBJ2-1	TGTGCCAGCAGTAAGGGACAGGGGACCTACAATGAGCAGTTCTTC	CASSKGQGTYNEQFF
TRBV19	TRBD2	-	TRBJ2-7	TGTGCCAGTAGCGCCTTCAGCGGGATGGTCTACGAGCAGTACTTC	CASSAFSGMVYEQYF
TRBV4-1	-	-	TRBJ1-1	TGCGCCAGCAGCCTCCAATCGGACGGGAACACTGAAGCTTTCTTT	CASSLQSDGNTEAFF
TRBV7-8	-	-	TRBJ2-7	TGTGCCAGCAGCTTAGGGGCAGTCACCTACGAGCAGTACTTC	CASSLGAVTYEQYF
TRBV5-6	-	-	TRBJ2-1	TGTGCCAGCAGGCTTGGGGTGGGGTACAATGAGCAGTTCTTC	CASRLGVGYNEQFF
TRBV7-9	-	-	TRBJ1-4	TGTGCCAGCAGAGAGCAGGGGATTAATGAAAAACTGTTTTTT	CASREQGINEKLFF
TRBV4-1	-	few	TRBJ2-7	TGCGCCAGCAGCCACCTCTCCTACGAGCAGTACTTC	CASSHLSYEQYF
TRBV5-1	-	once	TRBJ1-1	TGCGCCAGCAGCTTATCCGCGAACACTGAAGCTTTCTTT	CASSLSANTEAFF
TRBV5-8	TRBD1	-	TRBJ1-3	TGTGCCAGCAGCCACAGACTGGGACAGTCCGCGGAACTCTCTGGAAACACCATATATTTT	CASSHRLGQSAELSGNTIYF
TRBV19	-	-	TRBJ1-4	TGTGCCAGTACCCCTGGGTGGAGTGAAAAACTGTTTTTT	CASTPGWSEKLFF
TRBV7-6	-	once	TRBJ2-1	TGTGCCAGCAGCTTATTTGGGCAGGGAGGCAACAATGAGCAGTTCTTC	CASSLFGQGGNNEQFF
TRBV7-9	-	-	TRBJ1-6	TGTGCCAGCAGCTTGCCCGGAAGAGGGTCACCCCTCCACTTT	CASSLPGRGSPLHF
TRBV9	TRBD2	-	TRBJ2-3	TGTGCCAGCAGCGTAGAGAGTAGCGGGGGGCCGACAGATACGCAGTATTTT	CASSVESSGGPTDTQYF
TRBV12-5	-	once	TRBJ2-3	TGTGCTAGTGGTTTCGGGCCGGCAGATACGCAGTATTTT	CASGFGPADTQYF
TRBV5-4	-	-	TRBJ2-3	TGTGCCAGCAGCTTAGCTCCAGATACGCAGTATTTT	CASSLAPDTQYF
TRBV6-5	-	-	TRBJ1-2	TGTGCCAGCAGTTACTCGAGGGTCAGGGACTATGGCTACACCTTC	CASSYSRVRDYGYTF
TRBV2	-	-	TRBJ2-1	TGTGCCGGAACCCCAAGCTCCTACAATGAGCAGTTCTTC	CAGTPSSYNEQFF
TRBV5-6	TRBD2	-	TRBJ2-7	TGTGCCAGCAGCTTAGGGACTAGAGGTCCCGAGCAGTACTTC	CASSLGTRGPEQYF
TRBV10-1	-	-	TRBJ2-7	TGCGCCAGCAGTGAAGGACTACCCCCCTACGAGCAGTACTTC	CASSEGLPPYEQYF
TRBV7-9	-	-	TRBJ2-6	TGTGCCAGCAGCTTTTATTACCGCTCGGGCTCTGGGGCCAACGTCCTGACTTTC	CASSFYYRSGSGANVLTF
TRBV19	-	-	TRBJ2-1	TGTGCCAGTAGTATGGGGCTTAGCTCCTACAATGAGCAGTTCTTC	CASSMGLSSYNEQFF
TRBV10-3	TRBD2	-	TRBJ2-1	TGTGCCATCAGTGACTCCGTACTAGCGGGAGAGAATGAGCAGTTCTTC	CAISDSVLAGENEQFF
TRBV19	TRBD1	-	TRBJ1-1	TGTGCCAGTAGCATCAGGGGGAGTCTCACTGAAGCTTTCTTT	CASSIRGSLTEAFF
TRBV21-1	-	-	TRBJ2-2	TGTGCCAGCAGCATCAGAGGGGTAGCGGGAGACACCGGGGAGCTGTTTTTT	CASSIRGVAGDTGELFF
TRBV10-3	-	-	TRBJ1-1	TGTGCCATCACGGAAGCGGGACTTTCAATCCCTGAAGCTTTCTTT	CAITEAGLSIPEAFF
TRBV6-4	-	-	TRBJ2-2	TGTGCCAGCAGTGACCTGGGTTGGACCGGGGAGCTGTTTTTT	CASSDLGWTGELFF
TRBV27	-	-	TRBJ1-5	TGTGCCAGCAGAATAGGGGGGAGCAATCAGCCCCAGCATTTT	CASRIGGSNQPQHF
TRBV29-1	-	-	TRBJ2-5	TGCAGCGTTGAGGACTTCCAAGAGACCCAGTACTTC	CSVEDFQETQYF
TRBV5-4	-	-	TRBJ1-1	TGTGCCAGCAGCTTAGAGGGGAACACTGAAGCTTTCTTT	CASSLEGNTEAFF